Sequencing of this T cell receptor (beta chain) was carried out in a study of radiation and T cells in renal cell carcinoma. The assay was immunoSEQ multiplex PCR, and TCRdb's table has in-frame clones only and misses some. Here the sample spans about 140,000 clones, roughly 83% being singletons. Time point noted: baseline pretreatment blood. The treatment: 15 Gy SBRT to primary tumor, nephrectomy 4 weeks later. Germline trimming cut 2 bases from V and 0 bases from J; bases unmatched to any gene: 4. Germline V gene data show CDR1 as SGHRS and CDR2 as YFSETQ. The length of the CDR3 is 15 residues. This receptor was obtained from a woman aged 45-60 years with renal cell carcinoma. The chain joins TRBV5-1 to TRBJ1-1; TRBD1 agrees at 7 bases. Sample: blood, taken from a patient whose treatment included radiotherapy and nephrectomy. The CDR3 nucleotides are TGCGCCAGCAGCTTAGGGGGACAGCTGAACACTGAAGCTTTCTTT. It translates to CASSLGGQLNTEAFF.